These 29 T cell receptor beta chains were all obtained from the same sample, sequenced in a study of cytomegalovirus exposure and HLA in healthy donors. This PCR relied on a set of 60 Vbeta primers and 13 Jbeta primers. Some clones are missing from TCRdb's copy, which holds only in-frame ones; the method was immunoSEQ multiplex PCR. The sample shows 150,000 or so clones, around 83% of them seen only once. The sequencing sample was made of PBMCs. The receptors derive from a man younger than 35 in good health and CMV-seropositive.

The chain joins TRBV19 to TRBJ1-1; D might be TRBD1 (6 bases). Germline V gives CDR1 LNHDA, CDR2 SQIVND (reference sequence). V shed 10 bases and J shed 0 bases, with 12 bases lying between them. The CDR3 consists of 13 residues. CDR3 nucleotides: TGTGCCACCCTAGACAGGCTGAACACTGAAGCTTTCTTT. It translates to CATLDRLNTEAFF.

The J gene is TRBJ1-1, the V gene TRBV9; unclear D gene. V was clipped by 2 bases and J by 4 bases, with 12 bases between them. The CDR3 is 14 amino acids. The germline V gene encodes CDR1 SGDLS and CDR2 YYNGEE. CDR3 residues: CASSVMSVGTEAFF. Here the CDR3 DNA reads TGTGCCAGCAGCGTGATGAGTGTCGGCACTGAAGCTTTCTTT.

This chain uses TRBV20-1 with TRBJ1-3; no definite D call. The CDR3 totals 11 residues. Germline CDR1 DFQATT, CDR2 SNEGSKA (reference sequence). V gave up 4 bases and J gave up 2 bases, with 3 bases separating them. DNA of the CDR3: TGCAGTGCTACAGCTGGAAACACCATATATTTT. Amino acid sequence: CSATAGNTIYF.

The chain is built from TRBV7-9 and TRBJ1-1; no clear D gene. CDR3 length equals 12 residues. Trimming took 4 bases from V and 6 from J, leaving 9 bases between them. CDR1 is SEHNR and CDR2 is FQNEAQ in the germline V gene (reference sequence). CDR3 coding DNA: TGTGCCAGCAGCTCGGAGTCGGCTGAAGCTTTCTTT. Its protein product is CASSSESAEAFF.

The gene calls are TRBV4-2 and TRBJ2-1, with 9 bases identical to TRBD2. Per germline, CDR1 LGHNA and CDR2 YNFKEQ. After removal of 0 bases from V and 2 bases from J, the junction contained 2 bases not matched to a gene. There are 16 residues in the CDR3. The CDR3 protein is CASSQDAGGPYNEQFF. The CDR3, as DNA: TGTGCCAGCAGCCAAGACGCGGGGGGGCCCTACAATGAGCAGTTCTTC.

V is TRBV19 and J is TRBJ1-6; D call uncertain. CDR1 is LNHDA, CDR2 SQIVND, per germline (reference sequence). Trimming took 5 bases from V and 13 from J, leaving 15 bases between them. This CDR3 region has 13 residues. Written as DNA, the CDR3 is TGTGCCAGTAGTCAGTCGGAACAGCTCCCCCTCCACTTT. It translates to CASSQSEQLPLHF. The entire variable domain, with the rest obtained from reference TRBV19 and TRBJ1-6, is as follows: DGGITQSPKYLFRKEGQNVTLSCEQNLNHDAMYWYRQDPGQGLRLIYYSQIVNDFQKGDIAEGYSVSREKKESFPLTVTSAQKNPTAFYLCASSQSEQLPLHFGNGTRLTVT.

To note about this clone: A read error may account for a junction end that differs from germline. This chain uses TRBV5-1 with TRBJ2-3; TRBD1 is a possible D gene (6 bases). CDR1 and CDR2 from the germline V gene are SGHRS and YFSETQ. This CDR3 region has 16 residues. The CDR3 sequence is CASSLRQATSTDAQYF. In nucleotides, the CDR3 is TGCGCCAGCAGCCTTCGACAGGCGACCAGCACAGATGCGCAGTATTTT.

The chain links TRBV14 to TRBJ2-3, with a possible D match to TRBD2 (5 bases). Per the germline V gene, CDR1 is SGHDN and CDR2 is FVKESK. The CDR3 is made up of 16 amino acids. Between the trimmed V and J ends, which lost 6 bases and 0 bases, there was a span of 16 bases. The CDR3 nucleotides are TGTGCCAGCAGTCGCAGCCTCGGGGTCAGCACAGATACGCAGTATTTT. Protein sequence: CASSRSLGVSTDTQYF.

In the case of this clone: The sample contains more than one DNA sequence encoding this CDR3. The chain employs TRBV2 and TRBJ1-1; D remains unclear. CDR1 is SNHLY, CDR2 FYNNEI, per germline. CDR3 length: 10 residues. Trimming removed 4 bases from V and 8 bases from J, with 5 bases in between. This chain's CDR3 is CASSVGEAFF. DNA of the CDR3: TGTGCCAGCAGTGTTGGCGAAGCTTTCTTT.

Concerning this clone: It is unclear where the CDR3 begins or ends on the DNA, so no DNA is shown, and the CDR3 is as TCRdb lists it. This sequence joins TRBV1 and TRBJ2-3; the D call in the table, TRBD2, was not verified against the DNA. TRBV1 is labeled a pseudogene. The CDR3 is 17 residues long, counting both termini. The CDR3 sequence is CTSSHGSVGLGTDTQYF.

The table lists this clone with a count of one. The chain combines TRBV6-6 with TRBJ1-2; 8 bases line up with TRBD1. The CDR3 consists of 12 residues. From germline, CDR1 is MNHNY and CDR2 SVGAGI (reference sequence). V lost 7 bases and J lost 5; bases outside the gene matches: 3. The chain's CDR3 is CASTRQGYGYTF. CDR3 coding DNA: TGTGCCAGCACTCGACAGGGGTATGGCTACACCTTC.

The chain employs TRBV19 and TRBJ2-1; tentatively, D is TRBD2 (7 bases). This CDR3 is built from 14 residues. Per germline, CDR1 LNHDA and CDR2 SQIVND (reference sequence). Trimming shortened V by 9 bases and J by 3 bases, and 15 bases separated the two germline ends. The CDR3 DNA reads as TGTGCCAGCTCCGGGGGGCCCCTCTACAATGAGCAGTTCTTC. The encoded protein is CASSGGPLYNEQFF.

This clone showed up just once. The V call is TRBV7-8, the J call TRBJ2-3, with D uncertain. Germline V gene lookup returns CDR1 SGHVS and CDR2 FQNEAQ. The CDR3 spans 18 residues. Between the trimmed V and J ends, which lost 0 bases and 2 bases, there was a span of 18 bases. The CDR3 reads CASSLAPTLRRNTDTQYF. For the CDR3, the DNA is TGTGCCAGCAGCTTAGCGCCGACTCTTCGTCGAAACACAGATACGCAGTATTTT.

The V and J genes are TRBV6-5 and TRBJ1-1; 7 nucleotides agree with TRBD1. The V gene's germline CDR1 is MNHEY and CDR2 SVGAGI. The CDR3 runs to 15 residues. Losses at the gene ends were 3 bases for V and 1 base for J; bases not matched to a gene: 5. CDR3 bases: TGTGCCAGCAGTTATCGACAGGGAGGGAACACTGAAGCTTTCTTT. Translated, it gives CASSYRQGGNTEAFF.

The genes are TRBV5-1 and TRBJ2-7, with a possible D match to TRBD2 (6 bases). CDR1 and CDR2 (germline): SGHRS, YFSETQ. Trimming removed 3 bases at V and 5 bases at J, with 15 bases between. The CDR3 totals 14 residues. The CDR3 DNA reads as TGCGCCAGCAGCTACGACCGGGGAGGTGACGAGCAGTACTTC. It encodes CASSYDRGGDEQYF.

Here the CDR3 reads CASSYREISGYTF. The DNA for the CDR3 is TGTGCCAGCAGTTACAGGGAGATCTCTGGCTACACCTTC. The chain has TRBV6-5 and TRBJ1-2; D unclear. Germline CDR1 reads MNHEY; CDR2 reads SVGAGI. The CDR3 contains 13 residues. Trimming cost V 2 bases and J 7 bases, with 11 bases left between them.

The rearrangement links TRBV2 to TRBJ2-2; 7 bases fit TRBD2. Trimming cost V 7 bases and J 5 bases; bases outside gene matches: 10. Germline values: CDR1 SNHLY, CDR2 FYNNEI. This CDR3 is 15 amino acids long. This CDR3 reads CASNFGVSGTGELFF. The DNA of the CDR3 is TGTGCCAGCAATTTTGGAGTTAGCGGGACCGGGGAGCTGTTTTTT.

V and J are TRBV7-9 and TRBJ2-2, with 7 bases lining up with TRBD2. The CDR3 sequence is 16 residues long. The junction had 8 bases not matched to a gene; V was cut back by 5 bases and J by 2 bases. Germline V CDR1 and CDR2: SEHNR, FQNEAQ (reference sequence). CDR3 sequence (DNA): TGTGCCAGCAGCCCGGGGGGTACAGCCAACACCGGGGAGCTGTTTTTT. Translated, it gives CASSPGGTANTGELFF.

The chain joins TRBV7-2 to TRBJ2-5; 9 bases map to TRBD2. The CDR3 spans 15 residues. Unmatched junction bases numbered 11, after V lost 1 base and J lost 11 bases. Per germline, CDR1 SGHTA and CDR2 FQGNSA. This chain's CDR3 is CASSLVAGGPGEQYF. CDR3 sequence (DNA): TGTGCCAGCAGCTTAGTTGCGGGGGGGCCGGGGGAGCAGTACTTC.

This sequence joins TRBV7-3 and TRBJ2-3; 14 nucleotides align to TRBD2. V shed 5 bases and J 5 bases; nucleotides not matched to a gene: 9. Per germline, CDR1 SGHTA and CDR2 FQGTGA. The CDR3 consists of 17 residues. The CDR3, as DNA: TGTGCCAGCAGCATTGGACTAGCGGGGGGCCTTGGAGATACGCAGTATTTT. It encodes CASSIGLAGGLGDTQYF.

The CDR3 nucleotides are TGTGCCAGCAGTTACTCGGCTAGCGGGAGCTACGAGCAGTACTTC. Its translation is CASSYSASGSYEQYF. J is TRBJ2-7 and V is TRBV6-5; 10 bases agree with TRBD2. V lost 0 bases to trimming and J lost 3 bases; unmatched junction nucleotides: 2. In germline, CDR1 is MNHEY, CDR2 SVGAGI. This CDR3 is built from 15 residues.

The chain combines TRBV7-2 with TRBJ2-1; 7 positions match TRBD1. Germline assignment: CDR1 SGHTA and CDR2 FQGNSA. The J segment lost 2 bases and the V segment lost 5 bases, leaving 6 bases of the junction unmatched. CDR3 size: 15 residues. The CDR3 loop is CASSRDRATYNEQFF. CDR3 DNA sequence: TGTGCCAGCAGCAGAGACAGGGCAACCTACAATGAGCAGTTCTTC.

This chain uses TRBV4-1 with TRBJ2-7; TRBD2 matches at 11 bases. CDR3 length equals 15 residues. The germline V gene encodes CDR1 MGHRA and CDR2 YSYEKL. With 5 bases clipped from V and 0 bases from J, the junction kept 3 bases outside the gene matches. CDR3 coding DNA: TGCGCCAGCAGCTTTACTAGCGGGGGCTCCTACGAGCAGTACTTC. Translating it yields CASSFTSGGSYEQYF.

This chain uses TRBV5-1 with TRBJ2-2, with D possibly TRBD2 on 6 matching bases. The CDR3 loop spans 14 amino acids. The germline V and J ends were trimmed by 2 bases and 4 bases, with 9 bases remaining between them. The germline gives CDR1 SGHRS, CDR2 YFSETQ. DNA for the CDR3: TGCGCCAGCAGCTTAGACGGGGGCACCGGGGAGCTGTTTTTT. Its protein product is CASSLDGGTGELFF.

The chain couples TRBV6-6 to TRBJ2-2, with TRBD1 as a possible D gene (6 bases). This CDR3 has 13 residues. Trimming removed 2 bases at V and 5 bases at J, with 6 bases between. In germline, CDR1 is MNHNY, CDR2 SVGAGI (reference sequence). The CDR3 bases are TGTGCCAGCAGTTACGGACAGACCGGGGAGCTGTTTTTT. It translates to CASSYGQTGELFF.

The gene calls are TRBV10-3 and TRBJ2-5, with TRBD2 matching over 7 bases. Losses at the gene ends were 3 bases for V and 5 bases for J; bases not matched to a gene: 6. Germline V gene lookup returns CDR1 ENHRY and CDR2 SYGVKD. The CDR3 covers 14 residues. The CDR3 here is CAISEAGPAETQYF. In DNA form, the CDR3 reads TGTGCCATCAGTGAAGCGGGGCCGGCGGAGACCCAGTACTTC.

The J gene is TRBJ2-3, the V gene TRBV7-3; 7 nucleotides agree with TRBD1. CDR3 length: 15 amino acids. V gave up 0 bases and J gave up 6 bases; unmatched junction bases: 6. Germline V CDR1 and CDR2: SGHTA, FQGTGA. DNA for the CDR3: TGTGCCAGCAGCTTAACCAGGGGACAGATTGATACGCAGTATTTT. As protein: CASSLTRGQIDTQYF.

This clone occurred once. The CDR3 spells CASSVVGGGEETQYF. The CDR3 DNA is TGTGCCAGCAGCGTAGTTGGCGGAGGGGAGGAGACCCAGTACTTC. V is TRBV9 and J is TRBJ2-5; maybe TRBD2 (6 bases). V was trimmed by 0 bases and J by 5 bases, leaving 14 bases between them. CDR1 and CDR2 (germline): SGDLS, YYNGEE. The CDR3 has 15 residues.

V and J are TRBV9 and TRBJ2-3, with 9 bases aligning to TRBD1. Germline-derived CDR1 and CDR2 are SGDLS and YYNGEE. V was pared by 3 bases and J by 2 bases, with 10 bases of the junction left unmatched. CDR3 length: 17 residues. The CDR3 coding sequence is TGTGCCAGCAGCGGTAACAGGGGGCCAAGTCCCACAGATACGCAGTATTTT. Encoded protein: CASSGNRGPSPTDTQYF.